This TCR beta chain stems from a study of radiotherapy plus CTLA-4 blockade in lung cancer (dated by TCRdb to between 2018 and 2020). A note on the overall study: Among the enrolled patients, about 19% had an objective response, and less than 40% reached disease control.

Concerning this clone: Its antigen is not yet known. Nothing much larger sits one base from this clone, and base qualities are not available.

Receptor libraries were prepared by the immunoSEQ multiplex PCR assay. In TCRdb, the immuneACCESS table is reduced to in-frame sequences with V and J assigned. These tables do not hold every clone; where another copy was compared, an unresolved V gene accounts for under half, and the others remain unexplained. The sample data list some 50,000 clones, and roughly four fifths of these were observed just once. The ten largest clones take up 4.5% to 5% of the sample. There are 15 amino acids in the CDR3, from cysteine to phenylalanine inclusive. Just CDR3 DNA is preserved here, 45 bases in frame from base 1. For this chain, trimming is 4 bases at the V end and 11 bases at the J end, and the number of junction bases without a gene match is 12. CDR1 and CDR2 are drawn from the germline V gene: SGHRS, YFSETQ. The study evaluated CTLA-4 blockade (ipilimumab) given together with focal radiation therapy in patients who had chemo-refractory metastatic non-small-cell lung cancer.

General study outcomes and caveats: TCR clones derived from tumors expanded in peripheral blood after treatment with radiotherapy and ipilimumab. The strongest predictors of response were reported to be early dynamic shifts in blood T cell clones along with a rise in serum interferon-beta following radiation.

The material sequenced was peripheral blood, taken from a patient treated with radiotherapy plus ipilimumab. This TCR derives from a human donor with non-small cell lung cancer whose response to radiotherapy plus ipilimumab could not be evaluated. The chain is encoded by TRBV5-1 joined to TRBJ1-4, and TRBD1 aligns with 9 junction nucleotides. The DNA is as follows: TGCGCCAGCAGCCCGGGGACAGGGCCCTTTGGGAAACTGTTTTTT. The translation is CASSPGTGPFGKLFF. Here the CDR3 is joined to the reference TRBV5-1 and TRBJ1-4 genes, and the full variable domain is: KAGVTQTPRYLIKTRGQQVTLSCSPISGHRSVSWYQQTPGQGLQFLFEYFSETQRNKGNFPGRFSGRQFSNSRSEMNVSTLELGDSALYLCASSPGTGPFGKLFFGSGTQLSVL.